This TCR beta chain is drawn from a study of Ad26.COV2.S vaccination and SARS-CoV-2 variants. Study summary: Once, or twice with 56 days between doses, Ad26.COV2.S was given intramuscularly. Study-wide results and limits: Responses of T cells in total may have been underestimated by the TCR breadth and depth analyses.

Treatment in this sample: 15 to 20 received Ad26.COV2.S at low or high dose, single or two shots; about five received placebo; per-sample allocation not given. On day 63 after the first injection, vaccine and placebo recipients gave samples. In Boston, an adult donor aged 18-55 years took part. Data came from immunoSEQ multiplex PCR; TCRdb stores just in-frame clones and leaves some out. The table shows approximately 410,000 clones, with about 92% occurring only once. In regard to this clone: Its antigen remains unidentified.

The CDR3 loop spans 15 amino acids. Germline V gene data show CDR1 as SEHNR and CDR2 as FQNEAQ (reference sequence). The junction had 12 bases not matched to a gene; V was cut back by 5 bases and J by 9 bases. This clonotype originated in a person aged 18-60 years who received the Ad26.COV2.S COVID-19 vaccine or a placebo. The chain combines TRBV7-9 with TRBJ2-1, with 8 bases fitting TRBD2. Sample: peripheral blood, taken in a trial of Ad26.COV2.S vaccine versus placebo. CDR3 in DNA: TGTGCCAGCAGCCCACAGAGCGGGGGTCTGAGTGAGCAGTTCTTC. Translation: CASSPQSGGLSEQFF. The entire variable domain, with the rest obtained from reference TRBV7-9 and TRBJ2-1, is as follows: DTGVSQNPRHKITKRGQNVTFRCDPISEHNRLYWYRQTLGQGPEFLTYFQNEAQLEKSRLLSDRFSAERPKGSFSTLEIQRTEQGDSAMYLCASSPQSGGLSEQFFGPGTRLTVL.